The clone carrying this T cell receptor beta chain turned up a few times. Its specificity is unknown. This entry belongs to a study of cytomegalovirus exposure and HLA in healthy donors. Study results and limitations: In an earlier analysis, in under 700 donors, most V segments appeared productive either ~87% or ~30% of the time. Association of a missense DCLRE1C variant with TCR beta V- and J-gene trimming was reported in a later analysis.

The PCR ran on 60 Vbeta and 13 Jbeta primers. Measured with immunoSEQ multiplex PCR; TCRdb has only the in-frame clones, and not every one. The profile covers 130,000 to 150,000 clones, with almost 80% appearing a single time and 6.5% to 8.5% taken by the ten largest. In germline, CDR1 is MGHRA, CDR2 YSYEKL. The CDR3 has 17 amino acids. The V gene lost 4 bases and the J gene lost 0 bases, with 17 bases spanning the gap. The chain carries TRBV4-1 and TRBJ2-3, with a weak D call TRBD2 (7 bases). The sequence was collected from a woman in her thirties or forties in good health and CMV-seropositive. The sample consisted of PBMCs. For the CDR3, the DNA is TGCGCCAGCAGCCCCCAAGGTCGCGGGGGCAGCACAGATACGCAGTATTTT. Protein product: CASSPQGRGGSTDTQYF.